The TCR beta chain described here comes from a study of molecular identifiers for immune sequencing clone quantification (dated by TCRdb to 2016 to 2019). About the investigation overall: For a replicate experiment, the RNA from either approximately 20,000 or 100,000 naive CD8 T cells was divided into five aliquots, and four of those aliquots went on to sequencing. This methods study benchmarked molecular-identifier clustering-based TCR repertoire sequencing (MIDCIRS) and TCR RNA copy counting, using CD8 T cells to do so.

The receptor library was made with PCR. The sequencer was an Illumina HiSeq 4000. Bulk TCR libraries were prepared as previously described, using TCR primers listed in Table S5. Total RNA was purified with the Qiagen AllPrep DNA/RNA kit. Before analysis, reads from multiple sequencing runs of the same library were pooled. Concerning the study's data processing: Reads were retained only if their TCR constant sequence matched exactly, and those retained reads were trimmed to 150 nt and grouped according to their 12-nt molecular barcodes. Reads in each barcode group were sub-clustered using a 15% Levenshtein threshold, and a quality-weighted consensus sequence was built for each RNA molecule. Non-functional sequences were filtered out, along with any lower-count sequence sitting one edit away from another sequence. Based on a fit of two negative binomial distributions, barcode sub-clusters having less than 20% of the maximum read count were discarded. TCRdb cleaned the public reads at Q25 with fastp, built clones with MiXCR and kept in-frame beta chains. Duplicate CDR3 protein sequences are folded into a single record with the most common DNA and genes. TCRdb's processing, not the authors', yielded these V and J calls. In all, the sample holds some 320,000 distinct CDR3 sequences, and 20% to 25% of those were seen once. The top ten hold under 0.95% of the sample.

The CDR3 runs 13 amino acids, cysteine and phenylalanine included. CDR3 DNA is the only sequence kept; it has 39 bases, read in frame from the first base. Deletion took 9 bases off V and 0 bases off J, with a span of 9 bases between the germline ends. Libraries of naive CD8 T cells were generated from roughly 20,000 to 1,000,000 sorted cells, with 10%, 30% or 50% of the purified RNA used. On a BD FACSAria II, naive CD8 T cells were FACS-sorted as CD8+CD4-CCR7+CD45RA+ and collected into RLT Plus buffer. To test detection sensitivity, Jurkat RNA equal to 10 or so TCR copies was added to samples of about 20,000-1,000,000 naive CD8 T cells. Enrichment of CD8 T cells was performed with RosetteSep CD8+ T Cell Enrichment Cocktail and Ficoll-Paque, after which ACK red cell lysis was carried out. This clonotype came up many times. It lacks a known antigen. Per-base qualities were not stored, and no clone one base away is much larger.

What the research found in general, with its limitations: Identical TCR molecules sharing a barcode could cause highly expanded clone sizes to be underestimated. Modeling indicated roughly 3.2 TCR RNA copies recovered per cell, compared with approximately 10 by digital PCR, which implies a capture efficiency of 25% to 35%. Even against a background of one million naive CD8 T cells, spiked-in Jurkat TCR RNA amounting to a single cell's worth was reported to be detectable. When barcode sub-clustering was left out, chimeric consensus sequences inflated TCR diversity, with chimeras reaching as high as 47%. In CMV-specific effector cells, over 99% of molecules were held by clones above 20 RNA copies, whereas under 1% of molecules were held by such clones in naive cells. Naive libraries contained spiked-in Jurkat TCR RNA (roughly 10 copies' worth), which is not part of the donor repertoire.

The clonotype comes from a human donor in good health. Some libraries in this study had Jurkat cell RNA spiked in. Sequences were obtained from naive CD8+ T cells from blood, with Jurkat cell RNA spiked in. Explained via the paper, the cell subset or site label denotes: FACS-sorted CD8+CD4-CCR7+CD45RA+ naive T cells. This chain is built from TRBV12-3 or TRBV12-4 and TRBJ2-1; tentative D gene TRBD2, with 5 bases matching. The bases read TGTGCCAGTACGGACTCCTCCTACAATGAGCAGTTCTTC. Its protein product is CASTDSSYNEQFF.